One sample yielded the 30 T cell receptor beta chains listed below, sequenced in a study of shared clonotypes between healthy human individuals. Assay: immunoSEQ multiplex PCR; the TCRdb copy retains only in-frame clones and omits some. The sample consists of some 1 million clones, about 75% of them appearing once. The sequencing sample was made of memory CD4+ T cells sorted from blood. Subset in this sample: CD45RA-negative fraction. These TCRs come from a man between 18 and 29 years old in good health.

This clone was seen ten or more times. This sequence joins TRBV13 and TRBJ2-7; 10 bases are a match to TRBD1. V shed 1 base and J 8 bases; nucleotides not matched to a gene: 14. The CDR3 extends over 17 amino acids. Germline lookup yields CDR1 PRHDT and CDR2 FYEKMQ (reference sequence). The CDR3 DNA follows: TGTGCCAGCAGCTTAGAGGACAGGGGGGCTACCCATACTAAGCAGTACTTC. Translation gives CASSLEDRGATHTKQYF. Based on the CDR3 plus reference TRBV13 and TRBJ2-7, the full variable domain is AAGVIQSPRHLIKEKRETATLKCYPIPRHDTVYWYQQGPGQDPQFLISFYEKMQSDKGSIPDRFSAQQFSDYHSELNMSSLELGDSALYFCASSLEDRGATHTKQYFGPGTRLTVT.

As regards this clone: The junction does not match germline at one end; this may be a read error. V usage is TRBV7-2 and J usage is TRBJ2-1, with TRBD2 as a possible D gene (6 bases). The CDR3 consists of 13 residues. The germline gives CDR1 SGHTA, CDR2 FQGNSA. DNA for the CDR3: TGTGCCAGCAGCTTCGGGGGAGCTCGGCTAGTGGTCTTC. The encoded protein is CASSFGGARLVVF.

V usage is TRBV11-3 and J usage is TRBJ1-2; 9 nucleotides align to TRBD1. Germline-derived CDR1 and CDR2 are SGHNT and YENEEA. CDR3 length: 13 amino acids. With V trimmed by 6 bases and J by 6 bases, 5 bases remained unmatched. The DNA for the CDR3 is TGTGCCAGCAGGTTACAGGGGGCGGATGGCTACACCTTC. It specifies CASRLQGADGYTF.

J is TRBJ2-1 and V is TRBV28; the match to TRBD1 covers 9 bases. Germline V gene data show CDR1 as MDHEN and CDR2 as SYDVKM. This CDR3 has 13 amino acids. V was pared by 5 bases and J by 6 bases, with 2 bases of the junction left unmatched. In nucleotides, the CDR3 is TGTGCCAGCAGTAGGGACAGGGTCAATGAGCAGTTCTTC. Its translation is CASSRDRVNEQFF. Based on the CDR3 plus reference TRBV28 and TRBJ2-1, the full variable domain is DVKVTQSSRYLVKRTGEKVFLECVQDMDHENMFWYRQDPGLGLRLIYFSYDVKMKEKGDIPEGYSVSREKKERFSLILESASTNQTSMYLCASSRDRVNEQFFGPGTRLTVL.

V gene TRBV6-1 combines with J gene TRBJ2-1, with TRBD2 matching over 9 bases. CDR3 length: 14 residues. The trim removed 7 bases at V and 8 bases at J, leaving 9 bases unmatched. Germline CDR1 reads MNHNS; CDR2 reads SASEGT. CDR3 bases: TGTGCCAGCATGCCCAGCGGGAGGTCGGATGAGCAGTTCTTC. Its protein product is CASMPSGRSDEQFF.

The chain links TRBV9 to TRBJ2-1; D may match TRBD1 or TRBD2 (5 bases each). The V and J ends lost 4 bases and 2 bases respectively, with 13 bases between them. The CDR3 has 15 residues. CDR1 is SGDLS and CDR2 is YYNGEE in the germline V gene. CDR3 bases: TGTGCCAGCAGCTCACTAGGGGAGACCTACAATGAGCAGTTCTTC. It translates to CASSSLGETYNEQFF.

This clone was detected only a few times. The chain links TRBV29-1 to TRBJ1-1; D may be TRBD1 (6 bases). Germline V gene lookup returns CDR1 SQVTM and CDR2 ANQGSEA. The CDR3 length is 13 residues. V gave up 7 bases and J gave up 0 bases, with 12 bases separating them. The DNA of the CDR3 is TGCAGCGCTCACAGGGATTTGAACACTGAAGCTTTCTTT. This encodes CSAHRDLNTEAFF.

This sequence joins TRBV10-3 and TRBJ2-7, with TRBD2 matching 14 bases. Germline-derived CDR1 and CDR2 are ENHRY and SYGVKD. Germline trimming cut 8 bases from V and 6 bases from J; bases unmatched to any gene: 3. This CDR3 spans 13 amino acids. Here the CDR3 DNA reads TGTGCCATCGGGACTAGCGGGGGTTTCGAGCAGTACTTC. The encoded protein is CAIGTSGGFEQYF.

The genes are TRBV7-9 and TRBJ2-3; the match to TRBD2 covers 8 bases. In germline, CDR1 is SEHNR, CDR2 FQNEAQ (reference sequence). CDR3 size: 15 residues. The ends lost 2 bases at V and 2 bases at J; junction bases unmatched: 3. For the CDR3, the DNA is TGTGCCAGCAGCTTAAAGCGGGGGCACACAGATACGCAGTATTTT. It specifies CASSLKRGHTDTQYF.

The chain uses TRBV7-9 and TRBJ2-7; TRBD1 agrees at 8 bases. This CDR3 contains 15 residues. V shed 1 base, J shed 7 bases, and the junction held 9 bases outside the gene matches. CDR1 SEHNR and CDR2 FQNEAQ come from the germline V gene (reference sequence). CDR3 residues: CASSLGSGTGGEQYF. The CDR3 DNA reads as TGTGCCAGCAGCTTAGGGTCCGGGACAGGCGGGGAGCAGTACTTC.

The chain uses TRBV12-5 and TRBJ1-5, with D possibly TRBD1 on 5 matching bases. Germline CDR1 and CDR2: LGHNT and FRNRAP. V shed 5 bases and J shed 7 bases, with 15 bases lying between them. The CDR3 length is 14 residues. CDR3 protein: CASGTPFGGQPQHF. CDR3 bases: TGTGCTAGTGGTACCCCCTTTGGGGGGCAGCCCCAGCATTTT.

Written as DNA, the CDR3 is TGTGCCTGGATGCAGGGGCGCACCGGGGAGCTGTTTTTT. Its translation is CAWMQGRTGELFF. The rearrangement links TRBV30 to TRBJ2-2; D might be TRBD1 (6 bases). The CDR3 is 13 residues long. V gave up 4 bases and J gave up 4 bases, with 10 bases separating them. The germline CDR1 and CDR2 sequences are GTSNPN and SVGIG (reference sequence). The whole variable domain, filled in from reference TRBV30 and TRBJ2-2, reads SQTIHQWPATLVQPVGSPLSLECTVEGTSNPNLYWYRQAAGRGLQLLFYSVGIGQISSEVPQNLSASRPQDRQFILSSKKLLLSDSGFYLCAWMQGRTGELFFGEGSRLTVL.

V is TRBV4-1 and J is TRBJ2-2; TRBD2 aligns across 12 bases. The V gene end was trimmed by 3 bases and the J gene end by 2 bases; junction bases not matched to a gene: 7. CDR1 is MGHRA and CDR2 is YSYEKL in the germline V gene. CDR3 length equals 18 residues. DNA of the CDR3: TGCGCCAGCAGCCAGCCCTTGACTAGCGGGAGAAACACCGGGGAGCTGTTTTTT. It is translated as CASSQPLTSGRNTGELFF.

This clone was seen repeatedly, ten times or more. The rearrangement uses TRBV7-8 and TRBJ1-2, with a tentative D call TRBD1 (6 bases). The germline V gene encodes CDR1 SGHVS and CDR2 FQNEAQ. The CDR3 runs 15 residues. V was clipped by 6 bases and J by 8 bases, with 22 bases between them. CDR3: CASSSSVIGGGGYTF. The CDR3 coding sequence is TGTGCCAGCAGTTCTAGTGTGATAGGGGGAGGAGGCTACACCTTC.

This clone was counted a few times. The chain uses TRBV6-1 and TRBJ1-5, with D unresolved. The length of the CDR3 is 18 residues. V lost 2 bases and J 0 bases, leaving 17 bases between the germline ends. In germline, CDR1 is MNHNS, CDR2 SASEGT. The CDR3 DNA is TGTGCCAGCAGTGAAAGTAGGGCGTACGCCTATAGCAATCAGCCCCAGCATTTT. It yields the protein CASSESRAYAYSNQPQHF.

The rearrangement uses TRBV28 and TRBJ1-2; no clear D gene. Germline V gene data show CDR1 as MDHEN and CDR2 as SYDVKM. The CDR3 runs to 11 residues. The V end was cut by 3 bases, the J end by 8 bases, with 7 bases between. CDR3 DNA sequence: TGTGCCAGCAGTTTCAGTCGAGGCTACACCTTC. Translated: CASSFSRGYTF.

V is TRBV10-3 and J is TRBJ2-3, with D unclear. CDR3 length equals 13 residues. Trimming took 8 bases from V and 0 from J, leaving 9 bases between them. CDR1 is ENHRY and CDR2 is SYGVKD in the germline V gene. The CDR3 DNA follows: TGTGCCATCCGATTCTCTAGCACAGATACGCAGTATTTT. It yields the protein CAIRFSSTDTQYF.

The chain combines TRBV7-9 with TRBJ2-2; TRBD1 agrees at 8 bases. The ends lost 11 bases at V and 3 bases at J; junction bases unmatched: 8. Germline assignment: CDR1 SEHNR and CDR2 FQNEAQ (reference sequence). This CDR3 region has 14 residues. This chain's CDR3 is CAGNRGMDTGELFF. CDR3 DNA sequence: TGTGCCGGTAACAGGGGGATGGACACCGGGGAGCTGTTTTTT.

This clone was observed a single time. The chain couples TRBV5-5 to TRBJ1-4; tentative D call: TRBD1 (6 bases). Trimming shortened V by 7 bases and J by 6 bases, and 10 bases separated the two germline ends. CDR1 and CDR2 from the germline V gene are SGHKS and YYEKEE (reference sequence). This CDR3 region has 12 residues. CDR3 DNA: TGTGCCAGCCTGGCAGGGGATGAAAAACTGTTTTTT. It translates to CASLAGDEKLFF.

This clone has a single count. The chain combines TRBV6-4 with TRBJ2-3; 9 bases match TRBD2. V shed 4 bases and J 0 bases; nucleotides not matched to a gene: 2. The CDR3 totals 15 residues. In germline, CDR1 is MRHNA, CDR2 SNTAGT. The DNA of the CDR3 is TGTGCCAGCAGTGTCCTAGCGGGGAGCACAGATACGCAGTATTTT. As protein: CASSVLAGSTDTQYF.

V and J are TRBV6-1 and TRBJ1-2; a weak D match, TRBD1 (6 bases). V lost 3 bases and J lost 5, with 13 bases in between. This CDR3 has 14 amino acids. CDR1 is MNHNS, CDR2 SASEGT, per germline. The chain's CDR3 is CASSEGGEGYGYTF. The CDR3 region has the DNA TGTGCCAGCAGTGAGGGGGGCGAGGGTTATGGCTACACCTTC.

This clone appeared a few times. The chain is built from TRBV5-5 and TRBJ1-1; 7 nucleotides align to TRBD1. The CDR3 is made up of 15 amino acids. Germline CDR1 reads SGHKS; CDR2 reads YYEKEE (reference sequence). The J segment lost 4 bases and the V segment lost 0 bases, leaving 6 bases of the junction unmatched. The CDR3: CASSLGRGYGTEAFF. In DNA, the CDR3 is TGTGCCAGCAGCTTGGGCAGGGGGTACGGCACTGAAGCTTTCTTT.

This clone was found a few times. DNA for the CDR3: TGCGCCAGCAGCTTACGGACCGTCCAGGGAATGAGGGAAAAACTGTTTTTT. Its protein product is CASSLRTVQGMREKLFF. The V gene is TRBV5-1, the J gene TRBJ1-4; TRBD1 is a possible D gene (5 bases). CDR1 is SGHRS, CDR2 YFSETQ, per germline. The germline V and J ends were trimmed by 2 bases and 8 bases, with 22 bases remaining between them. This CDR3 is built from 17 residues.

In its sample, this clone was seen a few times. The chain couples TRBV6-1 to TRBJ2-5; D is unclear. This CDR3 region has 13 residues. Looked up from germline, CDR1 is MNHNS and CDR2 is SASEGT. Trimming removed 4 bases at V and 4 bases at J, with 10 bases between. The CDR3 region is CASSGELRETQYF. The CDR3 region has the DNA TGTGCCAGCAGTGGGGAACTTCGAGAGACCCAGTACTTC.

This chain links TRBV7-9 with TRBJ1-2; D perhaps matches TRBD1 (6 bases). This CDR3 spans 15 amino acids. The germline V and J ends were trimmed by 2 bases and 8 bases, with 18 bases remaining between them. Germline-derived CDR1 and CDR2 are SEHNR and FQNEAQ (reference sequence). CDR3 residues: CASSLKGRGFGGYTF. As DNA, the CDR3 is TGTGCCAGCAGCTTAAAAGGCAGGGGATTTGGGGGCTACACCTTC.

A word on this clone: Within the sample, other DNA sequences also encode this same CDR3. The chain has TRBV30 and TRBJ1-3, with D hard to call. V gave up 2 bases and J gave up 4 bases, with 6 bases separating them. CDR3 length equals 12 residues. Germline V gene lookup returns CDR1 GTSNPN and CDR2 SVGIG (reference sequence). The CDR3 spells CAWSTSGNTIYF. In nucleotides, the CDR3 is TGTGCCTGGAGTACATCGGGAAACACCATATATTTT.

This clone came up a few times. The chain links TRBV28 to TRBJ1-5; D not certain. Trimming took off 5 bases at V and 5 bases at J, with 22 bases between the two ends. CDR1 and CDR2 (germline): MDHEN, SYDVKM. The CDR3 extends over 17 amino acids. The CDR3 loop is CASSNTGISLRYQPQHF. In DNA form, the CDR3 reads TGTGCCAGCAGTAATACGGGTATATCCCTTAGATATCAGCCCCAGCATTTT.

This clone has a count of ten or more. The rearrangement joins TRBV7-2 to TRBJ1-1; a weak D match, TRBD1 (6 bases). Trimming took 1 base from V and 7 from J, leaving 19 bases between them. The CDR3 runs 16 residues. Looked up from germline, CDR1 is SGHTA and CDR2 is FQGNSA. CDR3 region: CASSLDGRGGQDEAFF. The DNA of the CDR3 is TGTGCCAGCAGCTTAGATGGTAGAGGGGGGCAAGATGAAGCTTTCTTT.

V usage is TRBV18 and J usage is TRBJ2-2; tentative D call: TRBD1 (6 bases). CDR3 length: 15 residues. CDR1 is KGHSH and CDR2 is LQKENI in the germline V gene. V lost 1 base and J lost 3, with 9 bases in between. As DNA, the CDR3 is TGTGCCAGCTCACCACGCAGGGGCGACACCGGGGAGCTGTTTTTT. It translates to CASSPRRGDTGELFF.

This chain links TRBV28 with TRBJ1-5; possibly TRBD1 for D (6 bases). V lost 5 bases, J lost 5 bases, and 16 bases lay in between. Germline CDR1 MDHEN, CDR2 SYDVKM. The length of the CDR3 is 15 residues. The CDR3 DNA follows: TGTGCCAGCAGTCCACAGGGTTTGAAACATCAGCCCCAGCATTTT. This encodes CASSPQGLKHQPQHF.